The 21 T cell receptor beta chains reported below all come from one sample, sequenced in a study of tumor-infiltrating lymphocytes in primary liver carcinoma. The source of the blood RNA was unsorted whole blood, and germline DNA was extracted as well. TCR beta cDNA was made from 450 to 600 ng total RNA with a constant-region primer. TCR beta libraries came from three nested multiplex PCR rounds using slightly modified ARM-PCR. Primers for the first two PCR rounds were TRBV1-TRBV30 forward primers and a C-beta reverse primer (about 9 cycles per round). TCRdb re-called the multiplex PCR reads through MiXCR, storing one row per CDR3 protein. This table holds 310,000 or so distinct CDR3 sequences, around 60% found once. Source material: peripheral blood. These receptors were taken from a man between 40 and 49 years old with primary liver carcinoma and hepatitis B virus infection.

Worth noting for this clonotype: Here the CDR3 omits its conserved ending phenylalanine or tryptophan, so a read error is the likely source. This chain links TRBV5-1 with TRBJ2-5; 7 bases agree with TRBD2. Germline CDR1 reads SGHRS; CDR2 reads YFSETQ. This CDR3 spans 16 amino acids. V shed 1 base, J shed 2 bases, and the junction held 8 bases outside the gene matches. The CDR3 region has the DNA TGCGCCAGCAGCTTGTTTGCGGGGGAAGGGCAAGAGACCCAGTACTCC. This translates into CASSLFAGEGQETQYS.

About this clonotype itself: The conserved phenylalanine or tryptophan normally closing the CDR3 is absent here, so this likely arose from a read error. The chain combines TRBV29-1 with TRBJ2-5; perhaps TRBD1 as D (5 bases). The V gene's germline CDR1 is SQVTM and CDR2 ANQGSEA. The CDR3 consists of 14 residues. V lost 5 bases and J 4 bases, leaving 17 bases between the germline ends. The CDR3 DNA is TGCAGCGTTCTACCGACAGAGTACCTAGAGACCCAGTACCTC. Amino acids: CSVLPTEYLETQYL.

The chain is built from TRBV6-1 and TRBJ2-7; D may match TRBD1 or TRBD2 (5 bases each). V shed 6 bases and J shed 6 bases, with 21 bases lying between them. The CDR3 is 15 residues long. Germline V gene lookup returns CDR1 MNHNS and CDR2 SASEGT. CDR3 DNA sequence: TGTGCCAGCAGAACCAGGCTGGGACGGACCTTCGAGCAGTACTTC. This sequence encodes CASRTRLGRTFEQYF.

This clonotype has ten or more counts. A much larger clone differs from this one at a single base, so this may be a read error. The gene calls are TRBV11-2 and TRBJ2-7; D remains unclear. Germline lookup yields CDR1 SGHAT and CDR2 FQNNGV. CDR3 length: 12 amino acids. CDR3 sequence: CVSSRKAYEQYF. The CDR3, as DNA: TGTGTCAGCAGCCGAAAGGCCTACGAGCAGTACTTC. Based on the CDR3 plus reference TRBV11-2 and TRBJ2-7, the full variable domain is EAGVAQSPRYKIIEKRQSVAFWCNPISGHATLYWYQQILGQGPKLLIQFQNNGVVDDSQLPKDRFSAERLKGVDSTLKIQPAKLEDSAVYLCVSSRKAYEQYFGPGTRLTVT.

V and J are TRBV6-5 and TRBJ2-7, with 11 bases aligning to TRBD2. The junction had 10 bases not matched to a gene; V was cut back by 2 bases and J by 7 bases. Germline assignment: CDR1 MNHEY and CDR2 SVGAGI. This CDR3 has 16 residues. The CDR3 DNA follows: TGTGCCAGCAGTTACCCCTGGGATAGCGGGAGGGAAGAGCAGTACTTC. It codes for CASSYPWDSGREEQYF.

With regard to this clonotype: Mismatch with germline at one junction end may stem from a read error. The J gene is TRBJ1-1, the V gene TRBV6-1; maybe TRBD1 (6 bases). This CDR3 contains 13 residues. Germline V gene data show CDR1 as MNHNS and CDR2 as SASEGT. The CDR3 nucleotides are TGTGCCAGCAACCACAGGGTGAACACTGAAGCCTTCTTT. It specifies CASNHRVNTEAFF.

The rearrangement uses TRBV30 and TRBJ1-2, with 12 positions matching TRBD1. This CDR3 spans 18 amino acids. Looked up from germline, CDR1 is GTSNPN and CDR2 is SVGIG (reference sequence). V lost 2 bases to trimming and J lost 5 bases; unmatched junction nucleotides: 15. The CDR3 DNA reads as TGTGCCTGGAGTACCCTCGGGACAGGGGGCATCGTAGGGTATGGCTACACCTTC. Translating gives CAWSTLGTGGIVGYGYTF.

The gene calls are TRBV28 and TRBJ2-1; no reliable D call. Germline values: CDR1 MDHEN, CDR2 SYDVKM. Trimming removed 5 bases from V and 0 bases from J, with 11 bases in between. The CDR3 sequence is 15 residues long. The CDR3 DNA is TGTGCCAGCAGTACCCCAGAGGCCTCCTACAATGAGCAGTTCTTC. Residues: CASSTPEASYNEQFF.

The rearrangement joins TRBV24-1 to TRBJ2-3; 12 nucleotides match TRBD2. The CDR3 covers 16 residues. V lost 4 bases and J lost 4; bases outside the gene matches: 5. Germline CDR1 is KGHDR and CDR2 is SFDVKD. The CDR3 loop is CATSDPTSGSADTQYF. CDR3 nucleotide sequence: TGTGCCACCAGTGACCCGACTAGCGGGAGCGCAGATACGCAGTATTTT.

This clonotype was observed many times. This sequence joins TRBV6-5 and TRBJ2-5; TRBD1 matches 10 bases. CDR1 is MNHEY, CDR2 SVGAGI, per germline. The CDR3 is made up of 14 amino acids. Trimming took 5 bases from V and 5 from J; bases not matched to a gene: 5. CDR3 sequence reads: CASSDDRGRETQYF. The CDR3 DNA reads TGTGCCAGCAGTGATGACAGGGGGCGCGAGACCCAGTACTTC.

In its sample, this clonotype was seen once. This clone may be a read error of a much larger clone one base away. This chain links TRBV12-3 or TRBV12-4 with TRBJ1-5, with D perhaps matching TRBD1 (6 bases). The CDR3 length is 14 residues. CDR3 amino acids: CASSQGGGVQLQHF. For the CDR3, the DNA is TGTGCCAGCAGTCAAGGGGGAGGGGTTCAGCTCCAGCATTTT.

The sample holds one count of this clonotype. Mismatch with germline at one junction end may stem from a read error. As DNA, the CDR3 is TGTGCCAGCTGTGAACAGATGAACACTGAAGCTTTCTTT. Amino acids: CASCEQMNTEAFF. The rearrangement uses TRBV6-1 and TRBJ1-1, with D unclear. Germline CDR1 reads MNHNS; CDR2 reads SASEGT. CDR3 length equals 13 residues.

CDR3 amino acids: CAISGLLGPTGELFF. DNA for the CDR3: TGTGCCATCAGTGGACTACTGGGACCCACCGGGGAGCTGTTTTTT. J is TRBJ2-2 and V is TRBV10-3; D is possibly TRBD1 or TRBD2 (5 bases each). The V and J ends lost 4 bases and 4 bases respectively, with 13 bases between them. Germline loops: CDR1 ENHRY, CDR2 SYGVKD. CDR3 length: 15 amino acids.

The V call is TRBV12-3 or TRBV12-4, the J call TRBJ2-7, with D uncertain. This CDR3 has 12 amino acids. V was pared by 3 bases and J by 3 bases, with 6 bases between. The CDR3 bases are TGTGCCAGCAGTTTGGAACACTACGAGCAGTACTTC. Translated, it gives CASSLEHYEQYF.

The chain joins TRBV12-3 or TRBV12-4 to TRBJ2-3; TRBD2 might be the D (6 bases). Trimming stripped 3 bases from V and 5 bases from J, with 33 bases between. The CDR3 is 21 residues long. CDR3 sequence reads: CASSFFDRSTVAGIIRDTQYF. The CDR3 DNA reads TGTGCCAGCAGTTTTTTCGACCGCAGCACTGTGGCGGGGATAATCAGAGATACGCAGTATTTT.

On this clonotype: One base away lies a much larger clone, so this may be a sequencing read error. The gene calls are TRBV6-5 and TRBJ2-3; 13 bases match TRBD2. The CDR3 sequence is 16 residues long. From germline, CDR1 is MNHEY and CDR2 SVGAGI. V dropped 10 bases and J dropped 3; count of bases not matched to a gene: 10. The CDR3 protein is CANTQGGLAGTDTQYF. The CDR3 nucleotides are TGTGCCAACACCCAGGGGGGACTAGCGGGAACAGATACGCAGTATTTT.

V gene TRBV18 combines with J gene TRBJ2-1; TRBD2 agrees at 8 bases. Germline assignment: CDR1 KGHSH and CDR2 LQKENI. This CDR3 contains 17 residues. V was pared by 3 bases and J by 6 bases, with 13 bases of the junction left unmatched. In DNA, the CDR3 is TGTGCCAGCTCACCCTCGGTATCCGGGACTAGTGGCAATGAGCAGTTCTTC. Protein sequence: CASSPSVSGTSGNEQFF.

This clonotype has just a few counts. The chain is built from TRBV5-8 and TRBJ2-7; TRBD1 or TRBD2 may be the D gene (5 bases each). This CDR3 is 15 amino acids long. Deletions cut 0 bases from V and 4 bases from J, with 14 bases between. Germline V gene sequence: CDR1 SGHTS, CDR2 YDEGEE. The CDR3 nucleotides are TGTGCCAGCAGCTTGGGCAGGGCCCGGACTTACGAGCAGTACTTC. Translated, it gives CASSLGRARTYEQYF.

The chain couples TRBV11-2 to TRBJ1-6; D not resolved. The CDR3 has 13 residues. Germline values: CDR1 SGHAT, CDR2 FQNNGV. Trimming removed 5 bases from V and 6 bases from J, with 8 bases in between. The CDR3 here is CASSPNTNSPLHF. CDR3 coding DNA: TGTGCCAGCAGCCCCAACACTAATTCACCCCTCCACTTT.

Turning to this clonotype: The final CDR3 position lacks the conserved phenylalanine or tryptophan, pointing to a likely read error. The chain recombines TRBV6-1 with TRBJ2-7, with D possibly being TRBD1 (6 bases). Trimming left V 6 bases short and J 2 bases short, with 11 bases between. The CDR3 contains 13 residues. CDR1 is MNHNS and CDR2 is SASEGT in the germline V gene. Written as DNA, the CDR3 is TGTGCCAGCAGAGTGACAGGACCCTACGAGCAGTACTTA. Protein product: CASRVTGPYEQYL.

The chain is built from TRBV6-5 and TRBJ2-7; 8 nucleotides align to TRBD2. This CDR3 is 14 amino acids long. After removal of 6 bases from V and 4 bases from J, the junction contained 8 bases not matched to a gene. Germline V gene lookup returns CDR1 MNHEY and CDR2 SVGAGI. The CDR3 region is CASSQVSGTYEQYF. The CDR3 nucleotides read TGTGCCAGCAGCCAGGTTAGCGGGACGTACGAGCAGTACTTC.